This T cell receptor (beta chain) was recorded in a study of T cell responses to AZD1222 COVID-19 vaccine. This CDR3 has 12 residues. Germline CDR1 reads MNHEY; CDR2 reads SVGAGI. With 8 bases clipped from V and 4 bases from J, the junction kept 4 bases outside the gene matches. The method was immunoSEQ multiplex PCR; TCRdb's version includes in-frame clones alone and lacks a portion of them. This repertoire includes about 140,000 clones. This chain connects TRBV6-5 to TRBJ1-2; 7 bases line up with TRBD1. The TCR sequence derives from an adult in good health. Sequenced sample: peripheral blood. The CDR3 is CASGRTGYGYTF. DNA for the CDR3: TGTGCCAGCGGGAGGACAGGCTATGGCTACACCTTC.